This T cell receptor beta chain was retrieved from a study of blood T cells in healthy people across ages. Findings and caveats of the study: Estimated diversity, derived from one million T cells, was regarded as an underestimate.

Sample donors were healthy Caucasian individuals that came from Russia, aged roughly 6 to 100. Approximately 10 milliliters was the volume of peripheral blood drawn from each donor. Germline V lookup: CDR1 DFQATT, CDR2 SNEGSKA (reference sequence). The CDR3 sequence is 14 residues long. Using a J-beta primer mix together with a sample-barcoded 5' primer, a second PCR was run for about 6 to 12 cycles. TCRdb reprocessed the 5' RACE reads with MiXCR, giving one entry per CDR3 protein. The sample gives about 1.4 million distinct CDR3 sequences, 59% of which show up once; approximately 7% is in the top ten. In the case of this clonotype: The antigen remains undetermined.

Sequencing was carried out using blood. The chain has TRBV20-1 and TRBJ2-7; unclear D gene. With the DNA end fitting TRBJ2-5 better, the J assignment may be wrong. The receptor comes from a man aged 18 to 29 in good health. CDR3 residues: CSARVQTPSGTQYF. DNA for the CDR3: TGCAGTGCTAGGGTACAGACCCCTAGTGGGACCCAGTACTTC.